These T cell receptor beta chains were read from a single sample in a study of blood T cell repertoires in COVID-19. Clones were sequenced by immunoSEQ multiplex PCR, and TCRdb holds only the in-frame ones, with some missing. The table has roughly 190,000 clones, around 83% seen once; the top ten hold roughly 8%. The sequenced sample consisted of peripheral blood. The receptor set was obtained from an older woman with acute or convalescent COVID-19. CDR3s include the opening cysteine and the closing phenylalanine or tryptophan. Each record gives: D gene, J gene, clone size, V gene, CDR3 protein, CDR3 DNA. A D gene is named only where the DNA matches it firmly. The size field is filled for only some rows; it gives once, few, many or a size class.

- | TRBJ1-1 | - | TRBV6-5 | CASKGEMNTEAFF | TGTGCCAGCAAGGGGGAAATGAACACTGAAGCTTTCTTT
- | TRBJ1-3 | - | TRBV28 | CASSLKGSSGNTIYF | TGTGCCAGCAGTTTAAAGGGGTCCTCTGGAAACACCATATATTTT
- | TRBJ2-7 | - | TRBV7-3 | CASSLLPSYEQYF | TGTGCCAGCAGCTTACTTCCCTCCTACGAGCAGTACTTC
- | TRBJ1-5 | - | TRBV7-8 | CASSPSGAIVRNQPQHF | TGTGCCAGCAGCCCAAGTGGGGCCATCGTGAGAAATCAGCCCCAGCATTTT
- | TRBJ2-5 | - | TRBV11-3 | CASSLASFYQETQYF | TGTGCCAGCAGCTTAGCTAGTTTTTACCAAGAGACCCAGTACTTC
TRBD1 | TRBJ1-5 | - | TRBV5-1 | CASSLAGQGEQPQHF | TGCGCCAGCAGCTTGGCTGGACAGGGGGAACAGCCCCAGCATTTT
- | TRBJ2-2 | - | TRBV3-1/TRBV3-2 | CASSPGERTGELFF | TGTGCCAGCAGCCCGGGGGAGCGGACCGGGGAGCTGTTTTTT
- | TRBJ2-3 | once | TRBV24-1 | CATNGEYTDTQYF | TGTGCCACCAACGGAGAGTACACAGATACGCAGTATTTT
TRBD2 | TRBJ2-3 | - | TRBV3-1/TRBV3-2 | CASSRLAGTDTQYF | TGTGCCAGCAGCCGACTAGCGGGCACAGATACGCAGTATTTT
- | TRBJ1-2 | - | TRBV5-5 | CASSFGGGTYGYTF | TGTGCCAGCAGCTTTGGCGGGGGGACCTATGGCTACACCTTC
- | TRBJ2-7 | once | TRBV7-9 | CASSKFIDEQYF | TGTGCCAGCAGTAAGTTTATAGACGAGCAGTACTTC
- | TRBJ2-5 | - | TRBV2 | CASSGEVQETQYF | TGTGCCAGCAGTGGAGAGGTGCAAGAGACCCAGTACTTC
- | TRBJ1-3 | - | TRBV20-1 | CSARGGDTIYF | TGCAGTGCTAGAGGGGGGGACACCATATATTTT
- | TRBJ1-5 | - | TRBV2 | CASSQGHNSNQPQHF | TGTGCCAGCAGTCAAGGACACAATAGCAATCAGCCCCAGCATTTT
TRBD1 | TRBJ1-5 | few | TRBV18 | CASSLRGQGSNQPQHF | TGTGCCAGCTCCCTACGGGGACAGGGTAGCAATCAGCCCCAGCATTTT
- | TRBJ2-2 | - | TRBV12-3/TRBV12-4 | CASSLSNGELFF | TGTGCCAGCAGCCTCAGTAACGGGGAGCTGTTTTTT
- | TRBJ1-5 | - | TRBV7-6 | CASSQIGGVPQHF | TGTGCCAGCAGCCAGATAGGAGGTGTGCCCCAGCATTTT
- | TRBJ2-7 | - | TRBV10-2 | CASRVRQQYEQYF | TGCGCCAGCAGGGTACGACAGCAGTACGAGCAGTACTTC
TRBD1 | TRBJ2-6 | - | TRBV4-1 | CASSQEGQGISGANVLTF | TGCGCCAGCAGCCAAGAGGGACAGGGGATCTCTGGGGCCAACGTCCTGACTTTC
- | TRBJ1-6 | few | TRBV3-1/TRBV3-2 | CASGSAGARGTPLHF | TGTGCCAGCGGATCGGCAGGGGCAAGGGGGACACCCCTCCACTTT
TRBD2 | TRBJ2-1 | - | TRBV19 | CASSPGLAGAAEQFF | TGTGCCAGTAGTCCCGGACTAGCGGGAGCGGCTGAGCAGTTCTTC
- | TRBJ1-5 | - | TRBV7-8 | CASSLGGGSQPQHF | TGTGCCAGCAGCTTAGGGGGGGGGAGTCAGCCCCAGCATTTT
TRBD2 | TRBJ2-1 | - | TRBV4-2 | CASSRTSGSLNEQFF | TGTGCCAGCAGCCGGACTAGCGGGAGTCTCAATGAGCAGTTCTTC
- | TRBJ1-5 | - | TRBV18 | CASSPAQGLNQPQHF | TGTGCCAGCTCACCAGCGCAGGGCCTTAATCAGCCCCAGCATTTT
TRBD1 | TRBJ1-2 | - | TRBV6-5 | CASSFRGAGYTF | TGTGCCAGCAGCTTCAGGGGGGCTGGCTACACCTTC
TRBD2 | TRBJ2-3 | - | TRBV23-1 | CASSQSVQSGRATDTQYF | TGCGCCAGCAGTCAATCGGTCCAGAGCGGGAGGGCCACAGATACGCAGTATTTT
TRBD1 | TRBJ1-2 | - | TRBV27 | CASSPRQGSYSYYGYTF | TGTGCCAGCAGTCCAAGACAGGGGAGTTATAGTTACTATGGCTACACCTTC
- | TRBJ2-2 | - | TRBV30 | CAWTRGGTGELFF | TGTGCCTGGACTAGAGGGGGAACCGGGGAGCTGTTTTTT
TRBD1 | TRBJ1-1 | - | TRBV9 | CASSVTGQKNTEAFF | TGTGCCAGCAGCGTAACGGGACAGAAAAACACTGAAGCTTTCTTT